These T cell receptor beta chains were read from a single sample in a study of Ad26.COV2.S vaccination and SARS-CoV-2 variants. Sequenced by immunoSEQ multiplex PCR; TCRdb stores in-frame clones only, minus some. The data contain a few hundred thousand clones, 70% to 90% of them seen just once; the ten biggest clones take up about 4%. The sequencing used peripheral blood, collected in a trial of Ad26.COV2.S vaccine versus placebo. The receptors stem from a person aged 18-65 years who received the Ad26.COV2.S COVID-19 vaccine or a placebo. The CDR3 runs from the conserved cysteine through the conserved F or W. The D gene is left open where the match is weak. Clone size is not always given. Where it is, it says once, few, many or a class for expanded clones.

CASSVGDSSTGELFF	TGTGCCAGCAGCGTAGGAGACTCCTCCACCGGGGAGCTGTTTTTT	-	-	TRBJ2-2	TRBV9
CASGFTGGPYEQYF	TGTGCCAGCGGGTTCACAGGGGGTCCCTACGAGCAGTACTTC	-	TRBD1	TRBJ2-7	TRBV27
CASSSRTGTYEQYF	TGTGCCAGCAGTTCCCGGACAGGGACCTACGAGCAGTACTTC	-	TRBD1	TRBJ2-7	TRBV7-2
CASSLTGTENTEAFF	TGTGCCAGCAGCTTAACCGGGACAGAGAACACTGAAGCTTTCTTT	-	TRBD1	TRBJ1-1	TRBV7-9
CASSLPGLYNEQFF	TGTGCCAGCAGCTTGCCGGGACTATACAATGAGCAGTTCTTC	-	TRBD2	TRBJ2-1	TRBV5-8
CASSQDMDPNYGYTF	TGTGCCAGCAGCCAAGATATGGATCCTAACTATGGCTACACCTTC	-	-	TRBJ1-2	TRBV14
CASSTLEGGREAFF	TGTGCCAGCAGTACGTTGGAAGGGGGGCGAGAAGCTTTCTTT	-	-	TRBJ1-1	TRBV7-9
CAWSGTVFYEQYF	TGTGCCTGGAGTGGTACAGTGTTCTACGAGCAGTACTTC	-	-	TRBJ2-7	TRBV30
CASSQGTGFHQPQHF	TGCGCCAGCAGCCAAGGAACAGGGTTCCATCAGCCCCAGCATTTT	few	-	TRBJ1-5	TRBV4-1
CASSEFGKIGSSGGYYNEQFF	TGCGCCAGCAGTGAGTTCGGCAAAATAGGATCTAGCGGGGGCTACTACAATGAGCAGTTCTTC	-	TRBD2	TRBJ2-1	TRBV10-2
CASSLGGTVSSYEQYF	TGTGCCAGCAGCTTAGGGGGGACAGTGAGCTCCTACGAGCAGTACTTC	once	TRBD1	TRBJ2-7	TRBV7-2
CASKSPFSSNQPQHF	TGTGCCAGCAAATCTCCTTTTTCAAGCAATCAGCCCCAGCATTTT	-	-	TRBJ1-5	TRBV6-5
CASSVGVPNTEAFF	TGTGCCAGCAGCGTAGGGGTTCCGAACACTGAAGCTTTCTTT	-	-	TRBJ1-1	TRBV9
CASTIGGINSYEQYF	TGTGCCAGCACCATAGGGGGGATAAACTCCTACGAGCAGTACTTC	-	-	TRBJ2-7	TRBV28
CASSPRDRVSGELFF	TGTGCCAGCAGCCCTCGGGACAGGGTTTCCGGGGAGCTGTTTTTT	-	TRBD1	TRBJ2-2	TRBV7-9
CASSKGRGCGNTIYF	TGTGCCAGCAGCAAAGGGCGGGGTTGTGGAAACACCATATATTTT	-	-	TRBJ1-3	TRBV21-1
CASSLAGFYEQYF	TGTGCCAGCAGCTTGGCGGGTTTCTACGAGCAGTACTTC	once	-	TRBJ2-7	TRBV11-2
CASSYSNQPQHF	TGTGCCAGCAGCTACAGCAATCAGCCCCAGCATTTT	-	-	TRBJ1-5	TRBV7-9
CASRSRGNQPQHF	TGTGCCAGCAGGTCCAGGGGGAATCAGCCCCAGCATTTT	once	TRBD1	TRBJ1-5	TRBV5-6
CAIRDSNRETQYF	TGTGCCATCAGGGACTCCAATCGGGAGACCCAGTACTTC	-	-	TRBJ2-5	TRBV10-3
CASSESLAAGYEQYF	TGTGCCAGCAGTGAATCTCTGGCGGCAGGGTACGAGCAGTACTTC	-	-	TRBJ2-7	TRBV2
CASKLRGGETQYF	TGTGCCAGTAAACTAAGGGGGGGAGAGACCCAGTACTTC	-	-	TRBJ2-5	TRBV19
CASSFASLPTTNEKLFF	TGTGCCAGCAGTTTTGCAAGTCTACCTACAACTAATGAAAAACTGTTTTTT	-	-	TRBJ1-4	TRBV28